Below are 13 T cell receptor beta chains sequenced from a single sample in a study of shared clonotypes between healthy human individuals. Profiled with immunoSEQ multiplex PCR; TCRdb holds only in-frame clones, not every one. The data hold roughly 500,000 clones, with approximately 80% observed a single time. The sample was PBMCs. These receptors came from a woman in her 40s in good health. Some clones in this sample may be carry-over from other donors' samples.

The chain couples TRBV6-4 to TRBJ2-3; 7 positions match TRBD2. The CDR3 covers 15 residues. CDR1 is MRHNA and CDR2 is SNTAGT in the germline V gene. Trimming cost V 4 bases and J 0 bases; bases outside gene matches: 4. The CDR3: CASSGVAGSTDTQYF. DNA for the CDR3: TGTGCCAGCAGTGGCGTAGCGGGTAGCACAGATACGCAGTATTTT.

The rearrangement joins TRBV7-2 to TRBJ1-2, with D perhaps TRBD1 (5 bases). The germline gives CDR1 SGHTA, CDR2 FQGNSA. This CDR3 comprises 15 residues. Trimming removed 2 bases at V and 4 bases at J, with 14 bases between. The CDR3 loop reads CASSLQITQGYGYTF. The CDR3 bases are TGTGCCAGCAGCTTACAAATCACCCAGGGCTATGGCTACACCTTC.

The CDR3 DNA reads TGTGCCAGCAGCCAAGAGACAGGGCCCTACGAGCAGTACTTC. Encoded protein: CASSQETGPYEQYF. V is TRBV4-2 and J is TRBJ2-7; 7 nucleotides line up with TRBD1. Germline V CDR1 and CDR2: LGHNA, YNFKEQ. The CDR3 extends over 14 amino acids. The V and J ends lost 0 bases and 2 bases, in that order; junction bases with no gene match: 1.

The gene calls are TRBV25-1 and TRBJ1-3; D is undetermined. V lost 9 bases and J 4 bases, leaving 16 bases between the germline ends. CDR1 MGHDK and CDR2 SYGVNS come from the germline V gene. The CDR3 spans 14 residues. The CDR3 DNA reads TGTGCCAGTTCCTGGACCGGGAGGGGAAACACCATATATTTT. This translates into CASSWTGRGNTIYF.

The CDR3 region has the DNA TGTGCCAGCAGCTTAGAGAACAGGGCTATCTTCACAGATACGCAGTATTTT. Residues: CASSLENRAIFTDTQYF. This chain uses TRBV7-2 with TRBJ2-3; the D gene is possibly TRBD1 (6 bases). Germline V gives CDR1 SGHTA, CDR2 FQGNSA. The CDR3 loop spans 17 amino acids. The V and J ends lost 1 base and 2 bases respectively, with 16 bases between them.

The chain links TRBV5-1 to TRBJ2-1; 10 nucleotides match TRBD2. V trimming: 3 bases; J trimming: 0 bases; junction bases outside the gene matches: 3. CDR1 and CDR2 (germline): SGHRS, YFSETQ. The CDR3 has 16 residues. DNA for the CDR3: TGCGCCAGCAGCTCCTCTAGCGGGAGCTCCTACAATGAGCAGTTCTTC. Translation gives CASSSSSGSSYNEQFF. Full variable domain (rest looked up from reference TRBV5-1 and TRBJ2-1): KAGVTQTPRYLIKTRGQQVTLSCSPISGHRSVSWYQQTPGQGLQFLFEYFSETQRNKGNFPGRFSGRQFSNSRSEMNVSTLELGDSALYLCASSSSSGSSYNEQFFGPGTRLTVL.

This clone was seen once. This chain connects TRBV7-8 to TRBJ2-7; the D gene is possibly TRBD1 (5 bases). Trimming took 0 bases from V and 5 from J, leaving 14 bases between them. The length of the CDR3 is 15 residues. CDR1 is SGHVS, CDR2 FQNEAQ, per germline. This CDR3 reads CASSLAGRVVDEQYF. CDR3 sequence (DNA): TGTGCCAGCAGCTTAGCTGGCAGGGTAGTCGACGAGCAGTACTTC.

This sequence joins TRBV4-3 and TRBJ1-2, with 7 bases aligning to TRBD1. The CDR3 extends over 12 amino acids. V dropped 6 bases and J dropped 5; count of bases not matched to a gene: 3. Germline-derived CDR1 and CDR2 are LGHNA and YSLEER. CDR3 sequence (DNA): TGCGCCAGCAGTTCAGGGGGTTATGGCTACACCTTC. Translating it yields CASSSGGYGYTF.

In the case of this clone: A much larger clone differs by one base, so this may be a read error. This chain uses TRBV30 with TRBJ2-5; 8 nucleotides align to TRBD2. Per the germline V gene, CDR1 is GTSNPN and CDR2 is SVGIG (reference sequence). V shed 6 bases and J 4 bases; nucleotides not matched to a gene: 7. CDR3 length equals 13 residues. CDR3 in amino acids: CACSGTQGETQYF. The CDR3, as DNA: TGTGCCTGTAGCGGGACGCAAGGAGAGACCCAGTACTTC.

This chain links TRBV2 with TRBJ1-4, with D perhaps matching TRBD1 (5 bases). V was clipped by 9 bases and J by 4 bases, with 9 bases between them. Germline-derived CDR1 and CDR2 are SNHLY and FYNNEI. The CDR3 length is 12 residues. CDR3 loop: CASVQDNEKLFF. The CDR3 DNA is TGTGCCAGTGTACAGGATAATGAAAAACTGTTTTTT.

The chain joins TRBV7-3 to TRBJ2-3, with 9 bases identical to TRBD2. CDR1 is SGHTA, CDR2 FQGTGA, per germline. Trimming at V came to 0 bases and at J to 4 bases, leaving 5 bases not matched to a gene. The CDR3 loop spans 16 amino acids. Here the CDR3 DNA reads TGTGCCAGCAGCTTAACAGGTAGCGGGGGCCCAGATACGCAGTATTTT. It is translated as CASSLTGSGGPDTQYF. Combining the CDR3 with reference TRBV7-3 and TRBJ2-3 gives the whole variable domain GAGVSQTPSNKVTEKGKYVELRCDPISGHTALYWYRQSLGQGPEFLIYFQGTGAADDSGLPNDRFFAVRPEGSVSTLKIQRTERGDSAVYLCASSLTGSGGPDTQYFGPGTRLTVL.

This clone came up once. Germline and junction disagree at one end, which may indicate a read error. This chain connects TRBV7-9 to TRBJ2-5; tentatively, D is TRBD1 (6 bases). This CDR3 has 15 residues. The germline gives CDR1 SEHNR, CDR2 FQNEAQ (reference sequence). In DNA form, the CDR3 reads TGTGCCAGCAGCCGAAGAGAGGCGCGGACAGAGACCCGGTACTTC. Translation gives CASSRREARTETRYF. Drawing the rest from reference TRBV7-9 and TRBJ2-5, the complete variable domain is DTGVSQNPRHKITKRGQNVTFRCDPISEHNRLYWYRQTLGQGPEFLTYFQNEAQLEKSRLLSDRFSAERPKGSFSTLEIQRTEQGDSAMYLCASSRREARTETRYFGPGTRLLVL.

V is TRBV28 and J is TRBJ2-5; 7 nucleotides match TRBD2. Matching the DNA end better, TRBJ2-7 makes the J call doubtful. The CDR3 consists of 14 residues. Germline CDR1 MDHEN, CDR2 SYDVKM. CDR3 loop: CASSSPGRGYEQYF. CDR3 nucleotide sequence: TGTGCCAGCAGTTCCCCGGGGAGGGGCTACGAGCAGTACTTC.